The entry that follows covers one T cell receptor (beta chain) sequence. Its matching antigen is unknown. This sample was included in a study of lymphopenia after photon versus proton radiotherapy. TCRdb's table, derived via immunoSEQ multiplex PCR, lists solely in-frame clones and lacks some. The sample has 2,000 to 2,500 clones; around 76% are singletons. Study-wide results and caveats: Better survival with proton therapy was suggested as possible, not demonstrated.

This clonotype was obtained from a man older than 75 with cholangiocarcinoma. The specimen was peripheral blood, collected from a patient treated with photon-based radiotherapy.

CDR3 nucleotide sequence: TGTGCCAGCAGTGCCAGAGGGTATGTTCCTGAAGCTTTCTTT. Its translation is CASSARGYVPEAFF. The rearrangement joins TRBV28 to TRBJ1-1; no clear D gene. Germline V lookup: CDR1 MDHEN, CDR2 SYDVKM. Trimming stripped 5 bases from V and 6 bases from J, with 16 bases between. This CDR3 has 14 amino acids.